This T cell receptor (beta chain) was documented in a study of cytomegalovirus exposure and HLA in healthy donors. V lost 0 bases and J lost 0, with 9 bases in between. The CDR3 is 15 amino acids. From germline, CDR1 is SGHRS and CDR2 YFSETQ. This clone was observed a few times. Both 60 Vbeta primers and 13 Jbeta primers went into the PCR. TCRdb's copy holds only in-frame clones and misses some; the assay was immunoSEQ multiplex PCR. Among about 79,000 clones listed, 67% were seen once. The clonotype originates from a woman aged 50 to 65 in good health and CMV-seropositive. This rearrangement joins TRBV5-1 to TRBJ1-1, with unresolved D. The sequenced material came from PBMCs. For the CDR3, the DNA is TGCGCCAGCAGCTTGGACCGGGTGATGAACACTGAAGCTTTCTTT. It translates to CASSLDRVMNTEAFF.